These 30 T cell receptor beta chains were sequenced from one sample in a study of OX40 agonist ivuxolimab in advanced cancers. Method: immunoSEQ multiplex PCR; TCRdb's copy keeps in-frame clones and lacks some. The data contain tens of thousands of clones, over 75% of them singletons. The source was CD4+ or CD8+ T cells sorted from blood, collected in a trial of the OX40 agonist ivuxolimab. These receptors all stem from an adult with an advanced solid tumor such as melanoma, head and neck, liver or kidney cancer.

V and J are TRBV4-1 and TRBJ1-2; 8 bases are a match to TRBD1. The length of the CDR3 is 15 residues. Trimming removed 3 bases from V and 0 bases from J; junction bases left unmatched: 3. CDR1 and CDR2 from the germline V gene are MGHRA and YSYEKL. The CDR3 is CASSQTGVANYGYTF. The CDR3 DNA reads TGCGCCAGCAGCCAGACAGGGGTGGCTAACTATGGCTACACCTTC.

V gene TRBV11-2 combines with J gene TRBJ2-7; 15 bases map to TRBD2. Germline V CDR1 and CDR2: SGHAT, FQNNGV. With V trimmed by 5 bases and J by 2 bases, 7 bases remained unmatched. This CDR3 region has 17 residues. CDR3 bases: TGTGCCAGCAGCGACGGGACTAGCGGGGGGACCGCCTACGAGCAGTACTTC. Translating gives CASSDGTSGGTAYEQYF. Full variable domain (remainder filled in from reference TRBV11-2 and TRBJ2-7): EAGVAQSPRYKIIEKRQSVAFWCNPISGHATLYWYQQILGQGPKLLIQFQNNGVVDDSQLPKDRFSAERLKGVDSTLKIQPAKLEDSAVYLCASSDGTSGGTAYEQYFGPGTRLTVT.

The V and J genes are TRBV14 and TRBJ2-7; 10 bases agree with TRBD2. There are 17 residues in the CDR3. V was clipped by 0 bases and J by 3 bases; unmatched bases: 8. The germline gives CDR1 SGHDN, CDR2 FVKESK. The CDR3 reads CASSQEGSSGSRYEQYF. The CDR3 DNA sequence: TGTGCCAGCAGCCAAGAGGGCTCTAGCGGGAGTCGCTACGAGCAGTACTTC.

The J gene is TRBJ2-3, the V gene TRBV11-1; 8 nucleotides agree with TRBD1. CDR1 is SGHAT and CDR2 is FQDESV in the germline V gene (reference sequence). This CDR3 contains 17 residues. The V and J ends lost 4 bases and 1 base, in that order; junction bases with no gene match: 10. This CDR3 reads CASSSGAWTGRTDTQYF. The CDR3 coding sequence is TGTGCCAGCAGCTCGGGCGCCTGGACAGGGCGCACAGATACGCAGTATTTT.

A few counts support this clone. This sequence joins TRBV18 and TRBJ1-1, with D tentatively TRBD1 (6 bases). The V gene's germline CDR1 is KGHSH and CDR2 LQKENI. Trimming pared 3 bases from V and 4 bases from J, leaving 12 bases between. The length of the CDR3 is 14 residues. The CDR3 region is CASSPGQGSTEAFF. The CDR3 DNA follows: TGTGCCAGCTCACCGGGGCAGGGGTCCACTGAAGCTTTCTTT.

The chain recombines TRBV12-5 with TRBJ2-4, with TRBD1 identical over 7 bases. In germline, CDR1 is LGHNT, CDR2 FRNRAP. CDR3 size: 17 residues. After removal of 4 bases from V and 0 bases from J, the junction contained 9 bases not matched to a gene. DNA of the CDR3: TGTGCTAGTGGTTCGCCGGACAGGCTACTAGCCAAAAACATTCAGTACTTC. It specifies CASGSPDRLLAKNIQYF.

The chain uses TRBV30 and TRBJ1-6; tentatively, D is TRBD1 (5 bases). The CDR3 covers 17 residues. V was cut by 3 bases and J by 4 bases, with 19 bases left in between. The germline CDR1 and CDR2 sequences are GTSNPN and SVGIG (reference sequence). The CDR3 coding sequence is TGTGCCTGGAGCACCCCACTTGGGGGAACGTATAATTCACCCCTCCACTTT. Protein product: CAWSTPLGGTYNSPLHF.

Regarding this clone: One junction end does not reproduce the germline sequence, and a read error may be involved. This chain joins TRBV7-2 and TRBJ1-3, with 7 bases aligning to TRBD1. Germline loops: CDR1 SGHTA, CDR2 FQGNSA. This CDR3 comprises 14 residues. CDR3: CASSQRGPGNTTYF. In DNA form, the CDR3 reads TGTGCCAGCAGCCAGAGGGGGCCAGGAAACACCACATATTTT.

V is TRBV2 and J is TRBJ2-2; weak D call: TRBD2 (5 bases). The CDR3 contains 13 residues. Per the germline V gene, CDR1 is SNHLY and CDR2 is FYNNEI. Trimming removed 4 bases from V and 5 bases from J, with 8 bases in between. Written as DNA, the CDR3 is TGTGCCAGCAGTGTGAGGGAAACCGGGGAGCTGTTTTTT. Protein product: CASSVRETGELFF.

The chain recombines TRBV23-1 with TRBJ2-4, with 9 bases that match TRBD1. TRBV23-1 falls under the ORF class, with uncertain function. The CDR3 sequence is 16 residues long. J lost 3 bases, V lost 0 bases, and 3 bases had no gene match. In DNA, the CDR3 is TGCGCCAGCAGTCAATCGGGGACAGGGAGCAAAAACATTCAGTACTTC. Residues: CASSQSGTGSKNIQYF.

The chain is built from TRBV5-1 and TRBJ2-3; 11 bases line up with TRBD2. V lost 0 bases to trimming and J lost 1 base; unmatched junction nucleotides: 1. Germline V CDR1 and CDR2: SGHRS, YFSETQ. The CDR3 runs 16 residues. The CDR3 region is CASSLELAGGTDTQYF. CDR3 DNA: TGCGCCAGCAGCTTGGAACTAGCGGGGGGCACAGATACGCAGTATTTT.

This clone was found a few times. The chain uses TRBV30 and TRBJ1-5, with a tentative D call TRBD1 (5 bases). Germline V gives CDR1 GTSNPN, CDR2 SVGIG (reference sequence). CDR3 length equals 13 residues. Trimming pared 1 base from V and 3 bases from J, leaving 7 bases between. This CDR3 reads CAWSDRINQPQHF. The DNA for the CDR3 is TGTGCCTGGAGTGACAGGATCAATCAGCCCCAGCATTTT.

J is TRBJ1-1 and V is TRBV27, with D unclear. CDR3 length: 16 amino acids. V shed 3 bases and J shed 0 bases, with 14 bases lying between them. Germline V gives CDR1 MNHEY, CDR2 SMNVEV (reference sequence). CDR3 loop: CASSFGTTTMNTEAFF. The DNA of the CDR3 is TGTGCCAGCAGTTTCGGAACGACTACCATGAACACTGAAGCTTTCTTT.

V and J are TRBV5-4 and TRBJ2-7, with 14 bases aligning to TRBD2. Germline lookup yields CDR1 SGHNT and CDR2 YYREEE (reference sequence). V shed 3 bases and J 5 bases; nucleotides not matched to a gene: 7. The length of the CDR3 is 16 residues. CDR3 residues: CASSSGLAGVYDEQYF. In DNA form, the CDR3 reads TGTGCCAGCAGCTCGGGACTAGCGGGAGTGTATGACGAGCAGTACTTC.

This rearrangement joins TRBV9 to TRBJ1-1; tentative D call: TRBD1 (5 bases). The CDR3 has 17 residues. The V gene's germline CDR1 is SGDLS and CDR2 YYNGEE. Trimming removed 0 bases at V and 0 bases at J, with 15 bases between. CDR3 amino acids: CASSVEDRGRVNTEAFF. The DNA for the CDR3 is TGTGCCAGCAGCGTAGAGGACCGGGGGAGAGTGAACACTGAAGCTTTCTTT.

The CDR3 here is CASSQGDRASPLHF. The DNA of the CDR3 is TGTGCCAGCAGCCAAGGGGACAGAGCTTCACCCCTCCACTTT. This sequence joins TRBV6-5 and TRBJ1-6, with TRBD1 matching 7 bases. V lost 6 bases, J lost 9 bases, and 8 bases stayed unmatched. CDR1 is MNHEY, CDR2 SVGAGI, per germline. This CDR3 is 14 amino acids long.

The J gene is TRBJ1-2, the V gene TRBV6-5, with D unclear. The germline V and J ends were trimmed by 10 bases and 6 bases, with 12 bases remaining between them. This CDR3 has 11 residues. In germline, CDR1 is MNHEY, CDR2 SVGAGI. The CDR3 sequence: CATYQLNGYTF. In nucleotides, the CDR3 is TGTGCCACCTACCAGCTAAATGGCTACACCTTC.

V and J are TRBV2 and TRBJ1-2, with D possibly being TRBD1 (5 bases). The CDR3 runs to 13 residues. V shed 4 bases and J shed 1 base, with 7 bases lying between them. The germline V gene has CDR1 SNHLY and CDR2 FYNNEI. CDR3 amino acids: CASSGTYNYGYTF. CDR3 sequence (DNA): TGTGCCAGCAGTGGGACATATAACTATGGCTACACCTTC. The full variable domain, rest sourced from reference TRBV2 and TRBJ1-2, is EPEVTQTPSHQVTQMGQEVILRCVPISNHLYFYWYRQILGQKVEFLVSFYNNEISEKSEIFDDQFSVERPDGSNFTLKIRSTKLEDSAMYFCASSGTYNYGYTFGSGTRLTVV.

The V call is TRBV6-6, the J call TRBJ2-5; TRBD1 agrees at 8 bases. Germline CDR1 MNHNY, CDR2 SVGAGI (reference sequence). With V trimmed by 7 bases and J by 3 bases, 4 bases remained unmatched. The CDR3 length is 13 residues. DNA of the CDR3: TGTGCCAGCAAGTCAGGGGGCGAAGAGACCCAGTACTTC. Amino acid sequence: CASKSGGEETQYF.

The chain employs TRBV11-2 and TRBJ2-7; D call uncertain. Germline V gene sequence: CDR1 SGHAT, CDR2 FQNNGV. This CDR3 region has 13 residues. V lost 2 bases and J 2 bases, leaving 7 bases between the germline ends. CDR3 nucleotides: TGTGCCAGCAGCTTACCCAGTACCTACGAGCAGTACTTC. As protein: CASSLPSTYEQYF.

The chain has TRBV29-1 and TRBJ2-4; D not resolved. The CDR3 runs 13 residues. CDR1 and CDR2 (germline): SQVTM, ANQGSEA. Trimming removed 3 bases from V and 7 bases from J, with 13 bases in between. CDR3 amino acids: CSVETRLGNIQYF. DNA for the CDR3: TGCAGCGTTGAGACCCGCCTCGGGAACATTCAGTACTTC.

The chain carries TRBV2 and TRBJ2-4, with a tentative D call TRBD2 (6 bases). V shed 2 bases and J shed 9 bases, with 17 bases lying between them. This CDR3 spans 15 amino acids. In germline, CDR1 is SNHLY, CDR2 FYNNEI. This CDR3 is CASSENRRGISIQYF. The DNA of the CDR3 is TGTGCCAGCAGTGAAAACCGGCGGGGAATTAGCATTCAGTACTTC.

V is TRBV6-5 and J is TRBJ1-2; 8 nucleotides line up with TRBD1. CDR1 and CDR2 from the germline V gene are MNHEY and SVGAGI. This CDR3 spans 15 amino acids. Unmatched junction bases numbered 7, after V lost 2 bases and J lost 5 bases. The CDR3 reads CASSYSGRGPYGYTF. In nucleotides, the CDR3 is TGTGCCAGCAGTTACAGTGGCAGGGGGCCATATGGCTACACCTTC.

This clone appeared a single time. Here the CDR3 reads CASSLGQGRGNEKLFF. The CDR3 DNA reads TGTGCCAGCAGCCTCGGACAGGGTAGAGGTAATGAAAAACTGTTTTTT. The rearrangement links TRBV5-4 to TRBJ1-4; 8 bases align to TRBD1. The CDR3 totals 16 residues. CDR1 is SGHNT, CDR2 YYREEE, per germline (reference sequence). J lost 4 bases, V lost 4 bases, and 9 bases had no gene match.

The chain is built from TRBV19 and TRBJ1-2, with D hard to call. The ends were cut back, 6 bases at V and 4 bases at J, with 18 bases in the middle. The CDR3 loop spans 15 amino acids. Germline CDR1 reads LNHDA; CDR2 reads SQIVND (reference sequence). The CDR3 is CASRGVSLSPYGYTF. Here the CDR3 DNA reads TGTGCCAGTAGGGGCGTCTCTTTATCGCCCTATGGCTACACCTTC.

This chain joins TRBV7-2 and TRBJ2-3; the match to TRBD2 covers 7 bases. This CDR3 has 16 residues. Germline CDR1 is SGHTA and CDR2 is FQGNSA. V was pared by 2 bases and J by 3 bases, with 8 bases of the junction left unmatched. The CDR3 region has the DNA TGTGCCAGCAGCTTAACCTGGACTAGTCCAACAGATACGCAGTATTTT. Protein sequence: CASSLTWTSPTDTQYF.

In its sample, this clone was seen once. The V call is TRBV6-1, the J call TRBJ2-5, with D unresolved. V dropped 8 bases and J dropped 2 bases, with 12 bases sitting between them. The CDR3 totals 13 residues. Per germline, CDR1 MNHNS and CDR2 SASEGT. This chain's CDR3 is CASGVWGQETQYF. CDR3 DNA: TGTGCCAGCGGGGTCTGGGGTCAAGAGACCCAGTACTTC.

The V gene is TRBV5-1, the J gene TRBJ2-1; TRBD2 matches at 10 bases. The germline CDR1 and CDR2 sequences are SGHRS and YFSETQ. Trimming removed 0 bases from V and 8 bases from J; junction bases left unmatched: 5. The CDR3 is 15 residues long. CDR3 coding DNA: TGCGCCAGCAGCTTGGCGGCTAGCGGGAGTCATGAGCAGTTCTTC. The encoded protein is CASSLAASGSHEQFF.

This clone was seen only once. This rearrangement joins TRBV6-1 to TRBJ1-1, with 7 positions matching TRBD1. Germline lookup yields CDR1 MNHNS and CDR2 SASEGT. V gave up 6 bases and J gave up 5 bases; unmatched junction bases: 6. This CDR3 region has 13 residues. The chain's CDR3 is CASSRGLETEAFF. CDR3 nucleotide sequence: TGTGCCAGCAGCAGGGGGTTGGAGACTGAAGCTTTCTTT.

The chain joins TRBV29-1 to TRBJ1-1; tentatively, D is TRBD1 (6 bases). Per the germline V gene, CDR1 is SQVTM and CDR2 is ANQGSEA. The V and J ends lost 4 bases and 1 base respectively, with 22 bases between them. CDR3 length: 17 residues. CDR3: CSVGGKGGRRTNTEAFF. CDR3 in DNA: TGCAGCGTTGGAGGGAAGGGGGGTAGGAGAACGAACACTGAAGCTTTCTTT.